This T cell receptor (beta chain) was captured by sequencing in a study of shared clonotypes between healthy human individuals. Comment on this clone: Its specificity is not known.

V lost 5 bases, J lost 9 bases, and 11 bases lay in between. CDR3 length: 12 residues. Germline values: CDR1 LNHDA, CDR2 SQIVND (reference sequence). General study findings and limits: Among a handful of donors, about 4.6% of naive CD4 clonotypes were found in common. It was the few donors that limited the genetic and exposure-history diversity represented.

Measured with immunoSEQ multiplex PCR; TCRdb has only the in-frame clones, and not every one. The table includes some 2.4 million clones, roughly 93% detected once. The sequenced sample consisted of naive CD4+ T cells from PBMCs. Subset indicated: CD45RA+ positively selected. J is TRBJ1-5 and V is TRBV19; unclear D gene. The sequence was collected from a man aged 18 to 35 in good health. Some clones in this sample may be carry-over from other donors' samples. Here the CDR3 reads CASSARIRPQHF. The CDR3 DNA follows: TGTGCCAGTAGTGCGCGTATCAGGCCCCAGCATTTT.